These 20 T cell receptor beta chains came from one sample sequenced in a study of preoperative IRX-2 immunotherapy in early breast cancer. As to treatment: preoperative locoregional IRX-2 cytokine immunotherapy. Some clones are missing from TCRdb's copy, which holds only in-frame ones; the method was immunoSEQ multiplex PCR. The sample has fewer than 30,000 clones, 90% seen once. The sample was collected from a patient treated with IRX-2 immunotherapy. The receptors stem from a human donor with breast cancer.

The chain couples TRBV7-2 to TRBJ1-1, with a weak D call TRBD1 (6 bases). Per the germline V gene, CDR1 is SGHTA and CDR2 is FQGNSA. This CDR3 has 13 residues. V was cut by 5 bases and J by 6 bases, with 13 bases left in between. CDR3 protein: CASSPRTEAEAFF. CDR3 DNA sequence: TGTGCCAGCAGCCCGCGGACAGAGGCTGAAGCTTTCTTT.

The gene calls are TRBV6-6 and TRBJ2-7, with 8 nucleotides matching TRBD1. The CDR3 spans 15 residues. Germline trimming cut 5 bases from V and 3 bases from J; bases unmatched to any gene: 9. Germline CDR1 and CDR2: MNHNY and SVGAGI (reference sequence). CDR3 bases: TGTGCCAGCAGTCAACAGGGACAGGCCAACTACGAGCAGTACTTC. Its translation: CASSQQGQANYEQYF.

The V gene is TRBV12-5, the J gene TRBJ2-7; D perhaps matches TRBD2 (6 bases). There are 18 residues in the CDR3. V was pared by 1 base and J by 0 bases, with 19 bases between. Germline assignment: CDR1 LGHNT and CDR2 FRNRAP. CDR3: CASGLAPWEDLSSYEQYF. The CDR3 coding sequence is TGTGCTAGTGGTTTGGCCCCTTGGGAGGACCTTAGCTCCTACGAGCAGTACTTC.

The CDR3 reads CASSLDLAREQYF. The CDR3 nucleotides read TGTGCCAGCAGCCTGGACCTAGCTAGGGAGCAGTACTTC. V is TRBV7-8 and J is TRBJ2-7; perhaps TRBD2 as D (5 bases). V was pared by 5 bases and J by 7 bases, with 15 bases between. CDR1 is SGHVS, CDR2 FQNEAQ, per germline. The CDR3 spans 13 residues.

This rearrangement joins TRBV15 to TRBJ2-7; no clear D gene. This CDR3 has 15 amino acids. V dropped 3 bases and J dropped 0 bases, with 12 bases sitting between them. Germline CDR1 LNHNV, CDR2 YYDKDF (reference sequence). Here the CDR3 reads CATSRVEANSYEQYF. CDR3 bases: TGTGCCACCAGCAGGGTTGAGGCCAACTCCTACGAGCAGTACTTC.

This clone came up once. CDR3 bases: TGTGCCAGCAGCTTTTGGGGATCCTCCGTCGAGCAGTACTTC. Translating it yields CASSFWGSSVEQYF. V usage is TRBV5-6 and J usage is TRBJ2-7; D gene uncertain. V lost 2 bases and J 6 bases, leaving 15 bases between the germline ends. The CDR3 runs 14 residues. Germline V gene lookup returns CDR1 SGHDT and CDR2 YYEEEE.

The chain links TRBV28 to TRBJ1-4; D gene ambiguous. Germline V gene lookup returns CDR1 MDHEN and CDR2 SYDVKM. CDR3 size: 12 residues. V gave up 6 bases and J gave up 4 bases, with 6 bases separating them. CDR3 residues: CASRESNEKLFF. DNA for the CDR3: TGTGCCAGCAGGGAAAGTAATGAAAAACTGTTTTTT. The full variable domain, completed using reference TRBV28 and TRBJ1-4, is DVKVTQSSRYLVKRTGEKVFLECVQDMDHENMFWYRQDPGLGLRLIYFSYDVKMKEKGDIPEGYSVSREKKERFSLILESASTNQTSMYLCASRESNEKLFFGSGTQLSVL.

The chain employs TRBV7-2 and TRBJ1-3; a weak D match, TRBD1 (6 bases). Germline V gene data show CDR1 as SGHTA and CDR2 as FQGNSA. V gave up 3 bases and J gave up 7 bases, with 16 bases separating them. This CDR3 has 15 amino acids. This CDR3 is CASSFRDTRFNTIYF. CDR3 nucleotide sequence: TGTGCCAGCAGCTTCCGGGACACCCGATTTAACACCATATATTTT.

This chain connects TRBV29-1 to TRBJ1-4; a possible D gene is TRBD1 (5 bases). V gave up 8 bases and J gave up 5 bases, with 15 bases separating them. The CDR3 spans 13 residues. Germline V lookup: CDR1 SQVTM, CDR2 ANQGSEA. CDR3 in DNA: TGCAGCACTGTAGGGGCGCCAAATGAAAAACTGTTTTTT. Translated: CSTVGAPNEKLFF.

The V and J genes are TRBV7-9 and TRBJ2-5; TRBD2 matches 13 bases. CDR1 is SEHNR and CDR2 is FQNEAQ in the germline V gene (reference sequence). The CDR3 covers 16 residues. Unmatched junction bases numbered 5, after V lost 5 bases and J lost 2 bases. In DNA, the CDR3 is TGTGCCAGCAGCGTAATGGGACTAGCGGGACAAGAGACCCAGTACTTC. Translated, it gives CASSVMGLAGQETQYF.

The CDR3 coding sequence is TGTGCCAGCAGTGCCCGAGAGACCCAGTACTTC. It codes for CASSARETQYF. The chain employs TRBV25-1 and TRBJ2-5; no definite D call. The CDR3 totals 11 residues. V was pared by 4 bases and J by 4 bases, with 4 bases between. Per germline, CDR1 MGHDK and CDR2 SYGVNS.

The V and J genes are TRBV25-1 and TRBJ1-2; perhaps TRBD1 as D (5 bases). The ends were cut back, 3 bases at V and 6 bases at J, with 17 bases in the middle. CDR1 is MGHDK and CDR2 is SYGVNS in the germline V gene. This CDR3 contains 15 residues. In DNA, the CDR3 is TGTGCCAGCAGTGAGGCGGGCTCCCAGGGCCATGGCTACACCTTC. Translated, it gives CASSEAGSQGHGYTF.

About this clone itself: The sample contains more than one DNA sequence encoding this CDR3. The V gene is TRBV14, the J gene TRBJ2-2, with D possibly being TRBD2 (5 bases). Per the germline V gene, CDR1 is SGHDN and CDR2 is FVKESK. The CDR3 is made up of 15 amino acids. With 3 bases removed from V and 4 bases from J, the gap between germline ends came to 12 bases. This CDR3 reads CASSQAAGGTGELFF. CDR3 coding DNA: TGTGCCAGCAGCCAGGCCGCGGGCGGCACCGGGGAGCTGTTTTTT.

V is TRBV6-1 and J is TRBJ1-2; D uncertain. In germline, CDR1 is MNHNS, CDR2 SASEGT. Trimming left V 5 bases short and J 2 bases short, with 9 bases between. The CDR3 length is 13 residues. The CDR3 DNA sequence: TGTGCCAGCAGTTCCGGGCCCAACTATGGCTACACCTTC. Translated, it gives CASSSGPNYGYTF.

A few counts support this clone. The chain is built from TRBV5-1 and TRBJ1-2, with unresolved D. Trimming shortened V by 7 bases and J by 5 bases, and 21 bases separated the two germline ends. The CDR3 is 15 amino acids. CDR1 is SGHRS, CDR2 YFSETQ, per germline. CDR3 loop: CASATGPLPTYGYTF. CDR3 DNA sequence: TGCGCCAGCGCCACCGGGCCCCTCCCCACATATGGCTACACCTTC.

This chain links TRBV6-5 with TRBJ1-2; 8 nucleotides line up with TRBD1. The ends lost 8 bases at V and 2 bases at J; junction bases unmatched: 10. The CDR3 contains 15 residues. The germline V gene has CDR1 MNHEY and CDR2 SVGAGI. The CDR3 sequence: CASAPGGSQNYGYTF. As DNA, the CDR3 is TGTGCCAGCGCCCCAGGGGGCTCTCAGAACTATGGCTACACCTTC.

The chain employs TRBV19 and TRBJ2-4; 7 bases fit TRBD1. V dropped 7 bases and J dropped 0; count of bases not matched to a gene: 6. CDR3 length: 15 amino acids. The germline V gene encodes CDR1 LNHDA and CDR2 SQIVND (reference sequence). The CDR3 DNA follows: TGTGCCAGTATCCCGGGACAGCCAGCCAAAAACATTCAGTACTTC. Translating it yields CASIPGQPAKNIQYF.

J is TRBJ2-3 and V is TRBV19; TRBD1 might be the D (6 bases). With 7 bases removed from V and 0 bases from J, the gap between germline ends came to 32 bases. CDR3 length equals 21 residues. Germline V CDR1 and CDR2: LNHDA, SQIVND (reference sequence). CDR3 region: CASNPRLTTWSDRRSTDTQYF. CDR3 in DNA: TGTGCCAGTAACCCACGCCTGACAACTTGGTCTGACAGGCGTAGCACAGATACGCAGTATTTT.

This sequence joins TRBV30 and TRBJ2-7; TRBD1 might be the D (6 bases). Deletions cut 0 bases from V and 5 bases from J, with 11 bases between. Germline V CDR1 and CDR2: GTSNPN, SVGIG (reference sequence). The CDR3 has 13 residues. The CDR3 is CAWSVDRFHEQYF. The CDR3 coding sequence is TGTGCCTGGAGTGTAGACAGGTTCCACGAGCAGTACTTC.

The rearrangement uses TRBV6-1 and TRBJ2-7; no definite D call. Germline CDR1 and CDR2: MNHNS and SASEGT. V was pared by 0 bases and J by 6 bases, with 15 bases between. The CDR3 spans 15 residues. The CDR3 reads CASSEANHSRGEQYF. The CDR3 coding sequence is TGTGCCAGCAGTGAAGCTAATCACTCGCGCGGCGAGCAGTACTTC.